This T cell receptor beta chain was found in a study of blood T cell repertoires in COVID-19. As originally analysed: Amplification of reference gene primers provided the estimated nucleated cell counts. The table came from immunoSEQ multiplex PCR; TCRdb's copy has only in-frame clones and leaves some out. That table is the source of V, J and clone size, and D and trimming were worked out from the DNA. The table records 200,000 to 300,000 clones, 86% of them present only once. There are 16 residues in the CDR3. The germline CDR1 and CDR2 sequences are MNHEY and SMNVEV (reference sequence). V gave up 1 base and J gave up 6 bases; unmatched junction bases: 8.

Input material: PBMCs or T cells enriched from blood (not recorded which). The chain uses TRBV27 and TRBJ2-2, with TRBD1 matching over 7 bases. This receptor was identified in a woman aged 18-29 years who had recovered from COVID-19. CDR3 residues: CASSLFVPGGPGELFF. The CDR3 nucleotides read TGTGCCAGCAGTTTATTCGTACCAGGGGGACCCGGGGAGCTGTTTTTT.